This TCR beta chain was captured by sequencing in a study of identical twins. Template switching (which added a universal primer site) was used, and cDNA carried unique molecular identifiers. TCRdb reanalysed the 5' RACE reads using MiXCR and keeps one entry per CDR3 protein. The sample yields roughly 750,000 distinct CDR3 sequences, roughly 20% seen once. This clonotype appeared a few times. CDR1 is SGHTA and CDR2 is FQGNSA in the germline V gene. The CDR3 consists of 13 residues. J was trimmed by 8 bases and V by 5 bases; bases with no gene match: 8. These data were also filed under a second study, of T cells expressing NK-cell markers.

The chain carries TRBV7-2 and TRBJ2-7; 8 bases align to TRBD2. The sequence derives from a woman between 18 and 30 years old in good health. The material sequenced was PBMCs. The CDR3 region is CASSLSGAPQQYF. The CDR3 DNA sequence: TGTGCCAGCAGCCTTAGCGGGGCCCCCCAGCAGTACTTC.